The rows below give T cell receptor beta chains drawn from one sample of a study of post-analysis software for immune sequencing data. Using its own MiXCR run on the PCR reads, TCRdb lists one record per CDR3 protein. This table has about 820,000 distinct CDR3 sequences, approximately 53% appearing once. The sample was blood. The receptors were sampled from a girl between 10 and 17 years old with multiple sclerosis. Each CDR3 is given with its conserved first and last residue. The D gene is left open where the match is weak. For some rows the clone size is stated as once, few or many, or as a class when expanded; others skip it.

d_gene: TRBD2; j_gene: TRBJ2-5; v_gene: TRBV20-1; abundance: NA; CDR3nt: TGCAGTGCTAGGATGGCGGGGGGGGGAGAGACCCAGTACTTC; CDR3aa: CSARMAGGGETQYF
d_gene: NA; j_gene: TRBJ2-4; v_gene: TRBV19; abundance: NA; CDR3nt: TGTGCCAGTAGTATGGGTCTAGCCGACCTTAAGAACATTCAGTACTTC; CDR3aa: CASSMGLADLKNIQYF
d_gene: NA; j_gene: TRBJ2-1; v_gene: TRBV20-1; abundance: once; CDR3nt: TGCAGTGCTAGAGAGGCCCCGGGGTGGGAGCAGTTCTTC; CDR3aa: CSAREAPGWEQFF
d_gene: NA; j_gene: TRBJ2-7; v_gene: TRBV28; abundance: NA; CDR3nt: TGTGCCAGCAGGCTAACGTCCGCGGCTTTCTACGAGCAGTACTTC; CDR3aa: CASRLTSAAFYEQYF
d_gene: NA; j_gene: TRBJ2-7; v_gene: TRBV15; abundance: NA; CDR3nt: TGTGCCACCAGCAGAGATCCGGCAGGGAGGGAGCAGTACTTC; CDR3aa: CATSRDPAGREQYF
d_gene: NA; j_gene: TRBJ2-3; v_gene: TRBV2; abundance: NA; CDR3nt: TGTGCCAGCAGTATTCGCGGATCAGATACGCAGTATTTT; CDR3aa: CASSIRGSDTQYF
d_gene: NA; j_gene: TRBJ2-7; v_gene: TRBV7-8; abundance: NA; CDR3nt: TGTGCCAGCAGCGCGACAGGACCCTCCTACGAGCAGTACTTC; CDR3aa: CASSATGPSYEQYF
d_gene: TRBD2; j_gene: TRBJ2-7; v_gene: TRBV20-1; abundance: NA; CDR3nt: TGCAGTGCTAGAGTACCCAGGACTAGCGGGAGATCGAGCAGCTACGAGCAGTACTTC; CDR3aa: CSARVPRTSGRSSSYEQYF
d_gene: TRBD2; j_gene: TRBJ2-5; v_gene: TRBV27; abundance: NA; CDR3nt: TGTGCCAGCAGTCCTCGGCGGGGGGCTTCCCAAGAGACCCAGTACTTC; CDR3aa: CASSPRRGASQETQYF
d_gene: NA; j_gene: TRBJ2-5; v_gene: TRBV7-6; abundance: NA; CDR3nt: TGTGCCAGCAGCTTAAGGCAAAGCTACGGGCAGTACTTC; CDR3aa: CASSLRQSYGQYF
d_gene: TRBD1; j_gene: TRBJ2-1; v_gene: TRBV18; abundance: NA; CDR3nt: TGTGCCAGCTCACGGATCTCGGGACAGAATGAGCAGTTCTTC; CDR3aa: CASSRISGQNEQFF
d_gene: NA; j_gene: TRBJ2-5; v_gene: TRBV7-9; abundance: many; CDR3nt: TGTGCCAGCAGCTTAATAGAGACCCAGTACTTC; CDR3aa: CASSLIETQYF
d_gene: TRBD2; j_gene: TRBJ2-5; v_gene: TRBV20-1; abundance: few; CDR3nt: TGCAGTGCTAGAGCCCCCGGGGGGGGAGAGACCCAGTACTTC; CDR3aa: CSARAPGGGETQYF
d_gene: TRBD1; j_gene: TRBJ1-2; v_gene: TRBV6-4; abundance: NA; CDR3nt: TGTGCCAGCCGGCTAACAGGGGACCCTCCCAATGGCTACACCTTC; CDR3aa: CASRLTGDPPNGYTF
d_gene: TRBD2; j_gene: TRBJ2-3; v_gene: TRBV7-9; abundance: NA; CDR3nt: TGTGCCAGCAGCAGTAGCGGGAGCACTAGCACAGATACGCAGTATTTT; CDR3aa: CASSSSGSTSTDTQYF
d_gene: NA; j_gene: TRBJ2-5; v_gene: TRBV20-1; abundance: few; CDR3nt: TGCAGTGCGAGGGGGGTACGGGTTGAGCAGTACTTC; CDR3aa: CSARGVRVEQYF
d_gene: TRBD2; j_gene: TRBJ2-1; v_gene: TRBV10-3; abundance: NA; CDR3nt: TGTGCCATCAGTCTAGCGGGATCGGACAATGAGCAGTTCTTC; CDR3aa: CAISLAGSDNEQFF
d_gene: TRBD1; j_gene: TRBJ1-1; v_gene: TRBV6-2/TRBV6-3; abundance: NA; CDR3nt: TGTGCCAGCAGTTATAGGACAGGGTGGGCTTTCTTT; CDR3aa: CASSYRTGWAFF
d_gene: TRBD2; j_gene: TRBJ2-1; v_gene: TRBV9; abundance: NA; CDR3nt: TGTGCCAGCAGCGTAGTGGTAGCGGGCAGGTACAATGAGCAGTTCTTC; CDR3aa: CASSVVVAGRYNEQFF
d_gene: TRBD2; j_gene: TRBJ2-1; v_gene: TRBV20-1; abundance: NA; CDR3nt: TGCAGTGCCCATCCCGGGGGGAATGAGCAGTTCTTC; CDR3aa: CSAHPGGNEQFF
d_gene: TRBD2; j_gene: TRBJ2-1; v_gene: TRBV7-6; abundance: NA; CDR3nt: TGTGCCAGCAGCGCTATTCTCAGCGGGGGCCGTTCCTACAATGAGCAGTTCTTC; CDR3aa: CASSAILSGGRSYNEQFF
d_gene: NA; j_gene: TRBJ2-7; v_gene: TRBV10-3; abundance: NA; CDR3nt: TGTGCCATCAGTGAGATTACGCGTCCCACGGGGCTGTGGGAGCAGTACTTC; CDR3aa: CAISEITRPTGLWEQYF
d_gene: NA; j_gene: TRBJ1-1; v_gene: TRBV12-3/TRBV12-4; abundance: NA; CDR3nt: TGTGCCAGCAGTTTCGGGGTTGGTACTGAAGCTTTCTTT; CDR3aa: CASSFGVGTEAFF
d_gene: NA; j_gene: TRBJ2-5; v_gene: TRBV5-1; abundance: NA; CDR3nt: TGCGCCAGCAGCCTAAGACTCTCACGGAAAGAGACCCAGTACTTC; CDR3aa: CASSLRLSRKETQYF
d_gene: TRBD1; j_gene: TRBJ1-1; v_gene: TRBV3-1; abundance: NA; CDR3nt: TGTGCCAGCAGCCCCTGGGACAGTCCTAACACTGAAGCTTTCTTT; CDR3aa: CASSPWDSPNTEAFF
d_gene: NA; j_gene: TRBJ2-5; v_gene: TRBV20-1; abundance: NA; CDR3nt: TGCAGTGCTAGAGGTAGAGGCCCGCGGGGTTATCAAGAGACCCAGTACTTC; CDR3aa: CSARGRGPRGYQETQYF
d_gene: NA; j_gene: TRBJ2-3; v_gene: TRBV3-1; abundance: NA; CDR3nt: TGTGCCAGCAGCCAGATACCGGGGGATACGCAGTATTTT; CDR3aa: CASSQIPGDTQYF
d_gene: NA; j_gene: TRBJ2-1; v_gene: TRBV12-3/TRBV12-4; abundance: many; CDR3nt: TGTGCCAGCAGCACCTACAATGAGCAGTTCTTC; CDR3aa: CASSTYNEQFF
d_gene: NA; j_gene: TRBJ1-5; v_gene: TRBV5-1; abundance: NA; CDR3nt: TGCGCCAGCAGCTTGGACGGGACACAATTTCGACAGCATTTT; CDR3aa: CASSLDGTQFRQHF
d_gene: TRBD1; j_gene: TRBJ2-7; v_gene: TRBV10-3; abundance: NA; CDR3nt: TGTGCCATCGGAACAAGGACAGGCGAGACCTACGAGCAGTACTTC; CDR3aa: CAIGTRTGETYEQYF
d_gene: NA; j_gene: TRBJ1-6; v_gene: TRBV12-3/TRBV12-4; abundance: NA; CDR3nt: TGTGCCAGCAGTTTGCGCGGTGGAGGGCCCCTCCACTTT; CDR3aa: CASSLRGGGPLHF
d_gene: TRBD1; j_gene: TRBJ1-6; v_gene: TRBV12-3/TRBV12-4; abundance: NA; CDR3nt: TGTGCCAGCAGCAGACAGGGTTATTCACCCCTCCACTTT; CDR3aa: CASSRQGYSPLHF
d_gene: NA; j_gene: TRBJ2-1; v_gene: TRBV20-1; abundance: few; CDR3nt: TGCAGTGCGAGGAGTGGGGGGCTGAATGAGCAGTTCTTC; CDR3aa: CSARSGGLNEQFF
d_gene: NA; j_gene: TRBJ2-5; v_gene: TRBV20-1; abundance: few; CDR3nt: TGCAGTGCTAGAGATTTAGGGACTTGGGAGACCCAGTACTTC; CDR3aa: CSARDLGTWETQYF
d_gene: NA; j_gene: TRBJ2-7; v_gene: TRBV20-1; abundance: NA; CDR3nt: TGCAGTGCTAGAACACTTGTTGGGACCTACGAGCAGTACTTC; CDR3aa: CSARTLVGTYEQYF
d_gene: TRBD2; j_gene: TRBJ2-1; v_gene: TRBV7-9; abundance: NA; CDR3nt: TGTGCCAGCAGCACGACTAGCGGGAGAAACTACAATGAGCAGTTCTTC; CDR3aa: CASSTTSGRNYNEQFF
d_gene: TRBD1; j_gene: TRBJ2-7; v_gene: TRBV20-1; abundance: few; CDR3nt: TGCAGTGCTAAAAGGACAGGGGACTCCTACGAGCAGTACTTC; CDR3aa: CSAKRTGDSYEQYF